Detailed here is one T cell receptor (beta chain). The antigen it binds to is not known. Base qualities are not recorded, but no much larger clone differs from it by a single base. The sample belongs to a study of blood T cell repertoires in COVID-19 (dated by TCRdb to the early 2020s). Notes on the research overall: Samples covering the acute and convalescent phases of COVID-19 were provided by collaborators in the United States, Italy and Spain. The repertoires were released in a freely available public database intended as a resource for research on the immune response to SARS-CoV-2. The material from the prospective study consisted of cDNA or gDNA derived from T cells, B-cell-depleted T cells, or PBMCs. Sample metadata almost always included a de-identified subject ID, COVID-19 status, age in years and sex. The samples were drawn from two sources: the first 160 participants of the ongoing ImmuneRACE study, and over 950 subjects contributed by 6 global collaborators. Where HLA class I and class II types were available, the types were taken from metadata supplied by the sample provider, not from assay-based typing. The dataset comprised deeply sampled blood TCRbeta repertoires from subjects exposed to, actively infected with, or recovered from COVID-19.

TCRbeta CDR3 regions were amplified from genomic DNA by means of the immunoSEQ Assay, a bias-controlled multiplex PCR. The source study handled its data this way. The number of nucleated cells in each sample was estimated from the amplification of reference gene primers within the assay. To quantify the absolute abundance of each unique TCRbeta CDR3 rearrangement, sequence reads were collapsed and filtered. For each sample, productive Simpson clonality was calculated as the square root of Simpson's diversity index over productive rearrangements. The table comes from immuneACCESS by way of TCRdb, which keeps in-frame sequences with V and J called. Part of the clones is missing from these tables; in studies checked, under half for an unresolved V gene and the rest for unknown reasons. That table is the source of V, J and clone size, and D and trimming were worked out from the DNA. The sample data list around 190,000 clones, and roughly 90% of these were observed just once. The top ten hold roughly a sixth of the sample.

At one collaborating source in Seattle, patients were enrolled during active infection and were followed longitudinally through the course of disease. Each collaborating institution followed its own protocols to collect whole blood in K2EDTA tubes. Collaborator samples were shipped for TCRbeta analysis as frozen whole blood, isolated PBMCs, or DNA extracted from either sample type. The paper as a whole reports these results and caveats: The quantity of clinical and demographic metadata differed by source and by participant and was supplied without curation.

The germline V gene gives CDR1 as MDHEN and CDR2 as SYDVKM. V has 5 bases trimmed and J has 3 bases trimmed; junction bases matching no gene number 6. The CDR3 starts with the cysteine, ends with the phenylalanine, and has 14 residues. Only CDR3 DNA is held: 42 bases, read in frame from base 1. The chain links TRBV28 with TRBJ1-2; TRBD1 lines up with 7 middle nucleotides. Sequencing was performed on peripheral blood. The TCR was taken from a man aged 45-65 years with COVID-19, enrolled during active disease. The CDR3 region has the sequence CASSPHGTDYGYTF. DNA sequence: TGTGCCAGCAGTCCGCACGGGACAGACTATGGCTACACCTTC.